This T cell receptor beta chain was recorded in a study of prognosis after radiotherapy for stage I lung cancer. Study summary: In total, around 12 men and a handful of women took part as patients, aged 53 to 84 with a median of around 70 years. None of the patients had concurrent treatment alongside stereotactic body radiotherapy.

The TCR beta CDR3 region was amplified from genomic DNA, with two rounds of multiplex PCR being used for the amplification. Amplification during the initial PCR round employed primers specific to each TRBV and TRBJ gene. Each CDR3 protein is one row after TCRdb ran MiXCR on the multiplex PCR reads. The sample includes 38,000 or so distinct CDR3 sequences, less than 25% of them seen just once. Study-level findings and limits: Differential TRBV and TRBJ gene usage was reported between patients with metastases and patients without them. It was in patients who developed distant metastases that Shannon entropy after stereotactic body radiation therapy was lower.

In germline, CDR1 is LNHDA, CDR2 SQIVND (reference sequence). The CDR3 is 14 residues long. Between the trimmed V and J ends, which lost 7 bases and 4 bases, there was a span of 14 bases. This clonotype was counted ten times or more. Its antigen is undetermined. J is TRBJ1-5 and V is TRBV19; D gene unclear. The TCR originated in a donor over 45 with non-small cell lung cancer. The sample consisted of PBMCs, taken before or after stereotactic body radiation therapy (not recorded which). In nucleotides, the CDR3 is TGTGCCAGTAACCGCTGGGATTCAAATCAGCCCCAGCATTTT. Protein sequence: CASNRWDSNQPQHF.